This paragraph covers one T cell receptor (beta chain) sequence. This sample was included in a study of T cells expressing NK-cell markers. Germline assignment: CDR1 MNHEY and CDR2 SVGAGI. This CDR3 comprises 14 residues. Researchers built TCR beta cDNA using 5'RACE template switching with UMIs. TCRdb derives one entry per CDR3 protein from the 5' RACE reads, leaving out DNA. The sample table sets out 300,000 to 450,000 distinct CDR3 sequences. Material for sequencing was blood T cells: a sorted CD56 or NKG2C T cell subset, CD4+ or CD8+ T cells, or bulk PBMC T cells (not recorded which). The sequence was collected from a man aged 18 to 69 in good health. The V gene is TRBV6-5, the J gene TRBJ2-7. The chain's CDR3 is CASSSRLLVYEQYF.